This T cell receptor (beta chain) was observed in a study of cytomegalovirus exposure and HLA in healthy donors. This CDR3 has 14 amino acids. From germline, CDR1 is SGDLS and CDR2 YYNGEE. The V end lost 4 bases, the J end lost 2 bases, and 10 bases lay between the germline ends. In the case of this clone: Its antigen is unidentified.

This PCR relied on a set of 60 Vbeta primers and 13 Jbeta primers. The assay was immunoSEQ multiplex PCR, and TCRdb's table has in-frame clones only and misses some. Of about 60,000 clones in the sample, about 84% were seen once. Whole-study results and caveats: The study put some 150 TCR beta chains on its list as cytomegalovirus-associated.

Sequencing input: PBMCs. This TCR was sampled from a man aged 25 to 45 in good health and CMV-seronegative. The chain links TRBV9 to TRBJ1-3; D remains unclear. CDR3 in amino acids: CASSSLPPGNTIYF. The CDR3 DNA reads TGTGCCAGCAGCTCCCTCCCCCCTGGAAACACCATATATTTT.